These 31 T cell receptor beta chains came from one sample sequenced in a study of blood T cell repertoires in COVID-19. Profiling relied on immunoSEQ multiplex PCR, and the TCRdb table lists in-frame clones only, not all of them. The sample includes some 340,000 clones, roughly 90% seen only once; the top ten take around 3.9%. What was sequenced was PBMCs or T cells enriched from blood (not recorded which). These receptors were obtained from a young woman who had been exposed to COVID-19.

This clone showed up just once. This chain links TRBV24-1 with TRBJ2-3; tentatively, D is TRBD2 (8 bases). Looked up from germline, CDR1 is KGHDR and CDR2 is SFDVKD. The CDR3 totals 15 residues. The V gene lost 7 bases and the J gene lost 0 bases, with 13 bases spanning the gap. CDR3: CATSGRGLSTDTQYF. The CDR3 DNA follows: TGTGCCACCAGCGGGAGGGGGCTTAGCACAGATACGCAGTATTTT.

The V gene is TRBV4-1, the J gene TRBJ2-7; TRBD2 matches 11 bases. CDR3 size: 17 residues. CDR1 MGHRA and CDR2 YSYEKL come from the germline V gene. J was trimmed by 0 bases and V by 2 bases; bases with no gene match: 6. CDR3: CASSQLAGGRPSYEQYF. The CDR3, as DNA: TGCGCCAGCAGCCAACTAGCGGGGGGACGCCCCTCCTACGAGCAGTACTTC.

The chain carries TRBV29-1 and TRBJ2-5; D may be TRBD2 (5 bases). With 2 bases removed from V and 6 bases from J, the gap between germline ends came to 13 bases. The length of the CDR3 is 13 residues. CDR1 is SQVTM, CDR2 ANQGSEA, per germline. The CDR3 bases are TGCAGCGTTGAATCGGGGTTCCTAAAGACCCAGTACTTC. Encoded protein: CSVESGFLKTQYF.

This clone was found once. This sample includes further DNA sequences coding for the same CDR3. This chain joins TRBV7-9 and TRBJ1-2; a weak D match, TRBD1 (5 bases). The CDR3 length is 13 residues. The germline V gene encodes CDR1 SEHNR and CDR2 FQNEAQ (reference sequence). The V gene lost 2 bases and the J gene lost 2 bases, with 6 bases spanning the gap. The CDR3 DNA sequence: TGTGCCAGCAGCTTAAGGGGAAACTATGGCTACACCTTC. Translating it yields CASSLRGNYGYTF.

The V gene is TRBV24-1, the J gene TRBJ1-5; D is possibly TRBD1 (5 bases). This CDR3 is 12 amino acids long. The V end was cut by 3 bases, the J end by 9 bases, with 8 bases between. Germline CDR1 KGHDR, CDR2 SFDVKD. CDR3 DNA: TGTGCCACCAGTGATGGGGCTTTGCCCCAGCATTTT. Its translation is CATSDGALPQHF.

The chain couples TRBV3-1 (or the pseudogene TRBV3-2) to TRBJ2-1; weak D call: TRBD2 (5 bases). The CDR3 totals 15 residues. V lost 0 bases, J lost 7 bases, and 13 bases lay in between. Germline V CDR1 and CDR2: LGHDT, YNNKEL (reference sequence). For the CDR3, the DNA is TGTGCCAGCAGCCAAGAGGACCGGTGGAGGAATGAGCAGTTCTTC. Residues: CASSQEDRWRNEQFF.

This clone was observed a handful of times. The chain uses TRBV3-1 (or the pseudogene TRBV3-2) and TRBJ1-1; 7 nucleotides align to TRBD1. Germline V gene sequence: CDR1 LGHDT, CDR2 YNNKEL (reference sequence). Trimming cost V 3 bases and J 0 bases; bases outside gene matches: 13. This CDR3 comprises 18 residues. CDR3 protein: CASSQGQYARRVNTEAFF. The DNA of the CDR3 is TGTGCCAGCAGCCAGGGACAGTATGCCAGGAGGGTGAACACTGAAGCTTTCTTT.

The V call is TRBV7-9, the J call TRBJ1-1; TRBD1 matches 9 bases. The CDR3 contains 11 residues. After removal of 8 bases from V and 10 bases from J, the junction contained 5 bases not matched to a gene. The V gene's germline CDR1 is SEHNR and CDR2 FQNEAQ (reference sequence). The CDR3 sequence: CASGRDRVAFF. CDR3 coding DNA: TGTGCCAGCGGCCGGGACAGGGTAGCTTTCTTT.

The chain uses TRBV30 and TRBJ1-2; no clear D. The CDR3 covers 12 residues. Looked up from germline, CDR1 is GTSNPN and CDR2 is SVGIG (reference sequence). Trimming left V 3 bases short and J 7 bases short, with 12 bases between. The CDR3 bases are TGTGCCTGGAGGATTTGGGAGTCTGGCTACACCTTC. Encoded protein: CAWRIWESGYTF.

The chain uses TRBV29-1 and TRBJ1-2; D perhaps matches TRBD1 (5 bases). Germline loops: CDR1 SQVTM, CDR2 ANQGSEA. The CDR3 totals 13 residues. The V gene lost 3 bases and the J gene lost 3 bases, with 11 bases spanning the gap. In DNA form, the CDR3 reads TGCAGCGTTGACGCCAGGGTGGACTATGGCTACACCTTC. Residues: CSVDARVDYGYTF. Full variable domain (rest looked up from reference TRBV29-1 and TRBJ1-2): SAVISQKPSRDICQRGTSLTIQCQVDSQVTMMFWYRQQPGQSLTLIATANQGSEATYESGFVIDKFPISRPNLTFSTLTVSNMSPEDSSIYLCSVDARVDYGYTFGSGTRLTVV.

V gene TRBV19 combines with J gene TRBJ1-2; 8 bases fit TRBD1. V was pared by 3 bases and J by 6 bases, with 3 bases of the junction left unmatched. The CDR3 covers 13 residues. Germline V lookup: CDR1 LNHDA, CDR2 SQIVND (reference sequence). DNA of the CDR3: TGTGCCAGTAGTATCGGACAGGGCAATGGCTACACCTTC. Amino acid sequence: CASSIGQGNGYTF.

The chain has TRBV19 and TRBJ1-2; tentatively, D is TRBD1 (6 bases). This CDR3 spans 13 amino acids. Germline V gene sequence: CDR1 LNHDA, CDR2 SQIVND (reference sequence). V was pared by 3 bases and J by 5 bases, with 10 bases between. This chain's CDR3 is CASSMGQGYGYTF. CDR3 nucleotides: TGTGCCAGTAGTATGGGTCAGGGGTATGGCTACACCTTC.

The CDR3 DNA sequence: TGTGCCAGCAGGAGTTTGGCCGGGGAGCTGTTTTTT. It encodes CASRSLAGELFF. The chain links TRBV7-3 to TRBJ2-2; D is uncertain. CDR3 length: 12 residues. Germline-derived CDR1 and CDR2 are SGHTA and FQGTGA. Trimming removed 6 bases at V and 6 bases at J, with 8 bases between.

V gene TRBV10-3 combines with J gene TRBJ2-7; tentative D call: TRBD1 (6 bases). V lost 3 bases and J lost 3, with 12 bases in between. This CDR3 has 14 residues. Germline-derived CDR1 and CDR2 are ENHRY and SYGVKD. The CDR3 DNA reads as TGTGCCATCAGTGAAGGCGACAGGTTCTACGAGCAGTACTTC. Its translation: CAISEGDRFYEQYF.

J is TRBJ1-4 and V is TRBV6-6; TRBD1 agrees at 8 bases. The junction had 16 bases not matched to a gene; V was cut back by 5 bases and J by 8 bases. There are 17 residues in the CDR3. CDR1 and CDR2 from the germline V gene are MNHNY and SVGAGI (reference sequence). The CDR3, as DNA: TGTGCCAGCAGTCCATTATGGACAGGGCTCGTACGGGAAAAACTGTTTTTT. It is translated as CASSPLWTGLVREKLFF.

The chain links TRBV15 to TRBJ2-3, with a possible D match to TRBD2 (7 bases). Trimming took off 6 bases at V and 1 base at J, with 8 bases between the two ends. This CDR3 has 13 amino acids. Looked up from germline, CDR1 is LNHNV and CDR2 is YYDKDF (reference sequence). The CDR3 DNA follows: TGTGCCACCAGAGGGGGGGGCACAGATACGCAGTATTTT. It is translated as CATRGGGTDTQYF.

The chain employs TRBV7-9 and TRBJ1-6; no reliable D call. Trimming left V 6 bases short and J 0 bases short, with 12 bases between. Germline CDR1 reads SEHNR; CDR2 reads FQNEAQ (reference sequence). The CDR3 is 16 residues long. The CDR3 DNA sequence: TGTGCCAGCAGAAGCGGTTTGGGCTCCTATAATTCACCCCTCCACTTT. It encodes CASRSGLGSYNSPLHF.

J is TRBJ1-6 and V is TRBV6-5, with D unclear. Trimming took off 2 bases at V and 10 bases at J, with 12 bases between the two ends. CDR3 size: 14 residues. Germline assignment: CDR1 MNHEY and CDR2 SVGAGI. Here the CDR3 DNA reads TGTGCCAGCAGTTACCGTCGGGAAGGGTCACCCCTCCACTTT. Residues: CASSYRREGSPLHF.

This clone showed up just once. The chain links TRBV5-1 to TRBJ2-1; TRBD2 might be the D (5 bases). V lost 0 bases and J lost 3, with 13 bases in between. The CDR3 has 16 amino acids. Germline CDR1 reads SGHRS; CDR2 reads YFSETQ. CDR3 in DNA: TGCGCCAGCAGCTTGGCCGGGGAGCACAACTACAATGAGCAGTTCTTC. Its translation: CASSLAGEHNYNEQFF.

The J gene is TRBJ1-1, the V gene TRBV9; D is perhaps TRBD1 (5 bases). Germline lookup yields CDR1 SGDLS and CDR2 YYNGEE. V gave up 4 bases and J gave up 5 bases, with 15 bases separating them. The CDR3 runs to 14 residues. The CDR3 loop reads CASSPGDWGTEAFF. As DNA, the CDR3 is TGTGCCAGCAGCCCGGGGGATTGGGGGACTGAAGCTTTCTTT.

The chain employs TRBV10-3 and TRBJ1-4; D is perhaps TRBD1 (6 bases). The CDR3 runs to 14 residues. Germline V CDR1 and CDR2: ENHRY, SYGVKD. V was clipped by 2 bases and J by 10 bases, with 14 bases between them. DNA for the CDR3: TGTGCCATCAGTGAGCAAGGGGAAGGGGGAAAACTGTTTTTT. Protein sequence: CAISEQGEGGKLFF.

This chain links TRBV6-5 with TRBJ1-5, with 9 bases that match TRBD1. The germline V gene has CDR1 MNHEY and CDR2 SVGAGI. The V segment lost 6 bases and the J segment 11 bases; nucleotides outside the gene matches: 11. This CDR3 is 14 amino acids long. The CDR3 region is CASSHDRGYESQHF. The DNA of the CDR3 is TGTGCCAGCAGCCACGACAGGGGGTATGAATCCCAGCATTTT.

The J gene is TRBJ1-1, the V gene TRBV6-4; D may be TRBD1 (6 bases). The V and J ends lost 2 bases and 2 bases respectively, with 15 bases between them. The germline gives CDR1 MRHNA, CDR2 SNTAGT. The CDR3 is 16 amino acids. CDR3: CASSDSEGTHNTEAFF. The CDR3 DNA sequence: TGTGCCAGCAGTGACAGCGAGGGGACACATAACACTGAAGCTTTCTTT.

This clone was recorded once. The chain combines TRBV11-2 with TRBJ1-2; D uncertain. In germline, CDR1 is SGHAT, CDR2 FQNNGV. The CDR3 is made up of 15 amino acids. The V end lost 7 bases, the J end lost 2 bases, and 17 bases lay between the germline ends. For the CDR3, the DNA is TGTGCCAGCACAACTTCCACGGGAGGGAACTATGGCTACACCTTC. It translates to CASTTSTGGNYGYTF.

The chain uses TRBV6-2 or TRBV6-3 and TRBJ1-1; D remains ambiguous. Trimming left V 6 bases short and J 3 bases short, with 11 bases between. Germline-derived CDR1 and CDR2 are MNHEY and SVGEGT. This CDR3 region has 13 residues. CDR3 in amino acids: CASSDFSDTEAFF. Here the CDR3 DNA reads TGTGCCAGCAGCGACTTTTCCGACACTGAAGCTTTCTTT.

The V call is TRBV9, the J call TRBJ2-5, with D tentatively TRBD1 (6 bases). Trimming took off 2 bases at V and 5 bases at J, with 19 bases between the two ends. Per the germline V gene, CDR1 is SGDLS and CDR2 is YYNGEE. This CDR3 contains 16 residues. The CDR3 spells CASSVGTSVRGETQYF. CDR3 DNA sequence: TGTGCCAGCAGCGTGGGGACATCCGTGAGGGGCGAGACCCAGTACTTC.

CDR3 in amino acids: CASSLDGERTDTQYF. The CDR3 nucleotides read TGTGCCAGCAGCTTAGATGGAGAGAGAACAGATACGCAGTATTTT. The chain joins TRBV7-6 to TRBJ2-3; D not resolved. Deletions cut 1 base from V and 3 bases from J, with 11 bases between. The CDR3 is 15 residues long. The V gene's germline CDR1 is SGHVS and CDR2 FNYEAQ.

The chain has TRBV10-2 and TRBJ2-5; D remains ambiguous. Trimming took off 4 bases at V and 4 bases at J, with 13 bases between the two ends. The CDR3 contains 14 residues. The germline CDR1 and CDR2 sequences are WSHSY and SAAADI. The DNA of the CDR3 is TGCGCCAGCAGTGTTGGGCACTCGCGAGAGACCCAGTACTTC. Protein sequence: CASSVGHSRETQYF.

This chain connects TRBV3-1 (or the pseudogene TRBV3-2) to TRBJ1-2; 7 nucleotides match TRBD1. This CDR3 contains 13 residues. J was trimmed by 7 bases and V by 1 base; bases with no gene match: 3. Germline CDR1 is LGHDT and CDR2 is YNNKEL (reference sequence). The CDR3 nucleotides are TGTGCCAGCAGCCAAGGACAGGGAGTTGGCTACACCTTC. The encoded protein is CASSQGQGVGYTF.

This chain connects TRBV7-9 to TRBJ2-4; D possibly corresponds to TRBD1 (6 bases). The V gene lost 4 bases and the J gene lost 0 bases, with 19 bases spanning the gap. The CDR3 has 18 residues. Germline assignment: CDR1 SEHNR and CDR2 FQNEAQ (reference sequence). The CDR3 sequence: CASSSARTVGLAKNIQYF. The CDR3 nucleotides are TGTGCCAGCAGCTCCGCGAGGACAGTAGGGCTAGCCAAAAACATTCAGTACTTC.

Comment on this clone: A read error may account for a junction end that differs from germline. The rearrangement links TRBV4-3 to TRBJ2-3, with 8 bases that match TRBD2. This CDR3 has 13 residues. Looked up from germline, CDR1 is LGHNA and CDR2 is YSLEER. The CDR3 DNA is TGCGCCAGCAGCCAAGAGGCGCGGGGGGCACGTCGTTTT. Translated: CASSQEARGARRF.